This T cell receptor beta chain was recovered during a study of blood T cell repertoires in COVID-19. In the study overall: Sites across the United States, Italy and Spain contributed samples from acute and convalescent COVID-19. The cDNA or gDNA used as material had been derived from T cells, B-cell-depleted T cells, or PBMCs.

Seattle patients were enrolled while actively infected and followed longitudinally. CDR1 is SGHTA and CDR2 is FQGNSA in the germline V gene. Germline trimming cut 3 bases from V and 7 bases from J; bases unmatched to any gene: 3. The CDR3 length is 14 residues. In the original workflow: The assay estimated nucleated cells by amplifying reference gene primers. Repertoires were generated with immunoSEQ multiplex PCR, while TCRdb's copy carries only in-frame clones and drops some. The DNA gave D and trimming, while V, J and clone size come from that table. The sample lists about 220,000 clones, around 83% seen once, with approximately 5.2% in the top ten.

The rearrangement joins TRBV7-2 to TRBJ2-3, with 11 positions matching TRBD2. Sequences were obtained from peripheral blood. This clonotype was obtained from a woman aged 70-85 years with COVID-19, enrolled during active disease. CDR3 in DNA: TGTGCCAGCAGCTTTAGCGGGGGGGGGAATACGCAGTATTTT. This encodes CASSFSGGGNTQYF.